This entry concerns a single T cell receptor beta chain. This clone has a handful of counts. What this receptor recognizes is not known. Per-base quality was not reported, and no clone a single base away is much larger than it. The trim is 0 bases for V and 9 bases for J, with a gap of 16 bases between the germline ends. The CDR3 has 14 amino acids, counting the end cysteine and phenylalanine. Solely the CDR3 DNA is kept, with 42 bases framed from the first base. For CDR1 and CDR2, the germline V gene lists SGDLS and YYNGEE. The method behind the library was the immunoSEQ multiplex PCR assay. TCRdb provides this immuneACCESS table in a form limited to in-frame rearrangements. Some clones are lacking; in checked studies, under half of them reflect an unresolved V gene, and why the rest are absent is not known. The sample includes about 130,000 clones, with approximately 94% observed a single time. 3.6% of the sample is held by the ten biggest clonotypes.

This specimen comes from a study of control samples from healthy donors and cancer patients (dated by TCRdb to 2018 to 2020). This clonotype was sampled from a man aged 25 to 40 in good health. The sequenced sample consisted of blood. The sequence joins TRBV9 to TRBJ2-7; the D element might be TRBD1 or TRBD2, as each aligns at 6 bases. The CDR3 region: CASSVGGASARQYF. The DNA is TGTGCCAGCAGCGTAGGGGGGGCCTCGGCGAGGCAGTACTTC. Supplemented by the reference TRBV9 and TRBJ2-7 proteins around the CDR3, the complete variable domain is DSGVTQTPKHLITATGQRVTLRCSPRSGDLSVYWYQQSLDQGLQFLIQYYNGEERAKGNILERFSAQQFPDLHSELNLSSLELGDSALYFCASSVGGASARQYFGPGTRLTVT.